This TCR beta chain was sequenced for a study of CD8+CD57+ T cells in acquired aplastic anemia. Patients chosen for sequencing had shown CD8+CD57+ cell expansion by flow cytometry. TCR beta VDJ and CDR3 profiling used genomic DNA as template. MiXCR was run by TCRdb on the reads, yielding one entry per CDR3 protein. The table has roughly 280,000 distinct CDR3 sequences, 56% seen once. The source material was sorted CD4+, CD8+, or CD8+CD57+ T cells (not recorded which) from PBMCs. The source is a human donor with aplastic anemia.

The CDR3 loop reads CATSIEGGLSYEQYF. CDR3 DNA sequence: TGTGCCACCAGCATCGAGGGGGGACTTTCCTACGAGCAGTACTTC. The chain combines TRBV15 with TRBJ2-7; possibly TRBD1 or TRBD2 for D (6 bases each). V lost 4 bases to trimming and J lost 1 base, with 14 bases between them. The CDR3 runs 15 residues. The germline CDR1 and CDR2 sequences are LNHNV and YYDKDF (reference sequence).